The 6 T cell receptor beta chains presented below share a single source sample, sequenced in a study of shared clonotypes between healthy human individuals. Naive CD8 cells, CD45RO-negative and positively selected for CCR7, excluded terminally differentiated effector memory CD45RA+ cells. TCRdb's copy holds only in-frame clones and misses some; the assay was immunoSEQ multiplex PCR. The sample contains hundreds of thousands of clones, approximately 96% of which appear only once. What was sequenced was naive CD8+ T cells sorted from blood. These receptors all stem from a woman younger than 45 in good health.

About this clone: The sample carries other DNA sequences with the same CDR3. The chain is built from TRBV28 and TRBJ2-7, with a weak D call TRBD2 (5 bases). The CDR3 runs 13 residues. Germline V gene data show CDR1 as MDHEN and CDR2 as SYDVKM. Trimming took off 7 bases at V and 0 bases at J, with 10 bases between the two ends. In nucleotides, the CDR3 is TGTGCCAGCATGGGCGGGTCCTCCTACGAGCAGTACTTC. Encoded protein: CASMGGSSYEQYF.

This clone was observed once. The chain employs TRBV29-1 and TRBJ2-7; 9 positions match TRBD2. The germline V gene has CDR1 SQVTM and CDR2 ANQGSEA. After removal of 4 bases from V and 1 base from J, the junction contained 11 bases not matched to a gene. The CDR3 is 16 residues long. CDR3 residues: CSVASVRGRGSYEQYF. The CDR3 bases are TGCAGCGTTGCCTCCGTTCGCGGGAGGGGTTCCTACGAGCAGTACTTC.

The V gene is TRBV27, the J gene TRBJ1-5; D may be TRBD1 (5 bases). CDR1 and CDR2 (germline): MNHEY, SMNVEV (reference sequence). V lost 3 bases to trimming and J lost 0 bases, with 12 bases between them. The CDR3 has 16 amino acids. The CDR3 DNA reads TGTGCCAGCAGTTTGAGGGGTGGGTATAGCAATCAGCCCCAGCATTTT. Amino acids: CASSLRGGYSNQPQHF.

This chain links TRBV5-1 with TRBJ2-5; possibly TRBD2 for D (5 bases). There are 15 residues in the CDR3. With 6 bases removed from V and 5 bases from J, the gap between germline ends came to 20 bases. CDR1 and CDR2 from the germline V gene are SGHRS and YFSETQ. This CDR3 reads CASTPAATARETQYF. CDR3 in DNA: TGCGCCAGCACCCCAGCGGCTACGGCGCGGGAGACCCAGTACTTC. The variable domain in full, with the rest retrieved from reference TRBV5-1 and TRBJ2-5, is KAGVTQTPRYLIKTRGQQVTLSCSPISGHRSVSWYQQTPGQGLQFLFEYFSETQRNKGNFPGRFSGRQFSNSRSEMNVSTLELGDSALYLCASTPAATARETQYFGPGTRLLVL.

The chain recombines TRBV6-6 with TRBJ2-1, with D perhaps matching TRBD2 (5 bases). Germline-derived CDR1 and CDR2 are MNHNY and SVGAGI (reference sequence). This CDR3 region has 12 residues. CDR3 in DNA: TGTGCTTCGAGGGCCGGGAATGATGAGCAGTTCTTC. Amino acid sequence: CASRAGNDEQFF.

The chain links TRBV11-2 to TRBJ2-5, with 7 bases that match TRBD2. The CDR3 is 16 amino acids. J gave up 5 bases and V 3 bases, and 12 bases lay outside the gene matches. Germline V gives CDR1 SGHAT, CDR2 FQNNGV. This CDR3 reads CASSFRGSGARETQYF. The CDR3 nucleotides read TGTGCCAGCAGCTTTCGGGGGAGCGGGGCAAGGGAGACCCAGTACTTC.